This T cell receptor (beta chain) emerged from a study of CXCR3-negative and CXCR3-positive naive CD8 T cells. Points from the study as a whole: Fresh PBMCs went into most assays, and CXCR3 expression partly declined after cryopreservation. Higher TRB CDR3 hydrophobicity marked CXCR3-positive naive cells relative to CXCR3-negative naive cells.

Germline V gene data show CDR1 as SGHRS and CDR2 as YFSETQ. The CDR3 is made up of 18 amino acids. On this clonotype: The antigen is undetermined.

The TRB cDNA libraries were prepared by 5' RACE with UMI labels. TCRdb derives one entry per CDR3 protein from the 5' RACE reads, leaving out DNA. The clone table shows roughly 80,000 distinct CDR3 sequences, with the ten largest holding 0.62%. Sequenced input: naive CXCR3+ CD8+ T cells from blood. Subset in this sample: CD45RO-CCR7+CD27+CD95- naive CD8+ T cells expressing CXCR3 (TNR3+). The chain combines TRBV5-1 with TRBJ2-3; TCRdb picks TRBD2, but there is no DNA to check that call. The receptor comes from a human donor in good health. Some clones in this sample may be carry-over from other donors' samples. This chain's CDR3 is CASSSGTSAIPSTDTQYF. The variable domain in full, with the rest retrieved from reference TRBV5-1 and TRBJ2-3, is KAGVTQTPRYLIKTRGQQVTLSCSPISGHRSVSWYQQTPGQGLQFLFEYFSETQRNKGNFPGRFSGRQFSNSRSEMNVSTLELGDSALYLCASSSGTSAIPSTDTQYFGPGTRLTVL.